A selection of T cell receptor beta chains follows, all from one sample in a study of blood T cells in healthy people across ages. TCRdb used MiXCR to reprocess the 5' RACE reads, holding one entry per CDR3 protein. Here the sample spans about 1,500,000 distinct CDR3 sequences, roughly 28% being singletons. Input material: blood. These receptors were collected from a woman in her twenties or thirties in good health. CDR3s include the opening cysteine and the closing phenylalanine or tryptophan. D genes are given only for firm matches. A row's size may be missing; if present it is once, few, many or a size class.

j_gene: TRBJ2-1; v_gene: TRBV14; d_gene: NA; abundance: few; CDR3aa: CASSQVQGTAYNEQFF; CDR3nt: TGTGCCAGCAGCCAAGTCCAGGGGACGGCCTACAATGAGCAGTTCTTC
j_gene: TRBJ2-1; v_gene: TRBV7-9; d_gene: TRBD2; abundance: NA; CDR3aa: CASSLIGARLALSSYNEQFF; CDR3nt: TGTGCCAGCAGCTTAATTGGGGCGCGACTAGCGCTAAGCTCCTACAATGAGCAGTTCTTC
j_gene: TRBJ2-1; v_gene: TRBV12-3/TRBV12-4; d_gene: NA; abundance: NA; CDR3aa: CASSPLTTRGDEQFF; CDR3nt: TGTGCCAGCAGTCCCCTTACAACTAGGGGCGATGAGCAGTTCTTC
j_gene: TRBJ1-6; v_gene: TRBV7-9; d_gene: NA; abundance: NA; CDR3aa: CASSLSEAAVSYNSPLHF; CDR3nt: TGTGCCAGCAGCTTATCGGAGGCAGCAGTCTCCTATAATTCACCCCTCCACTTT
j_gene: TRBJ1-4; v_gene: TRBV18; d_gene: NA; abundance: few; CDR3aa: CASSPDPYRKLFF; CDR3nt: TGTGCCAGCTCACCCGATCCTTACCGCAAACTGTTTTTT
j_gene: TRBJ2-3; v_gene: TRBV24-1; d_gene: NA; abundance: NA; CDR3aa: CATSDRGNPQNTQYF; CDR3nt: TGTGCCACCAGTGACAGGGGAAATCCACAGAATACGCAGTATTTT
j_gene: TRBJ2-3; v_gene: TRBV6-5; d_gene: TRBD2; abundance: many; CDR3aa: CASSPLGAGRTDTQYF; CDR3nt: TGTGCCAGCAGCCCCCTGGGAGCGGGACGCACAGATACGCAGTATTTT
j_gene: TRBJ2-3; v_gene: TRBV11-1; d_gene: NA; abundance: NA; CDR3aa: CASSLAAMGPMDSIHSSTDTQYF; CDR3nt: TGTGCCAGCAGCTTAGCAGCAATGGGGCCGATGGACTCTATCCATTCCAGCACAGATACGCAGTATTTT
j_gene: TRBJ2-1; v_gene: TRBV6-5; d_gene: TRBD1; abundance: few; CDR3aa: CASSYGDRGPYNEQFF; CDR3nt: TGTGCCAGCAGTTACGGCGACAGGGGCCCTTACAATGAGCAGTTCTTC
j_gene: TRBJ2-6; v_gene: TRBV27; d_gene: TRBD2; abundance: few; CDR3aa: CASSLRLAGPSGANVLTF; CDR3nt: TGTGCCAGCAGTTTAAGACTAGCGGGCCCTTCTGGGGCCAACGTCCTGACTTTC
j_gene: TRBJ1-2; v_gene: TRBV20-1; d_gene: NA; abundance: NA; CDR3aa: CSTRDMAGLGYTF; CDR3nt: TGCAGTACTAGAGATATGGCAGGGCTTGGCTACACCTTC
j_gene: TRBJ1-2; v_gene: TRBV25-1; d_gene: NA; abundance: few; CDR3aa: CASSDYRNYGYTF; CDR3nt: TGTGCCAGCAGTGATTACAGGAACTATGGCTACACCTTC
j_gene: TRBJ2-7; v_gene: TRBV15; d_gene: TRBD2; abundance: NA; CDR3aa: CATSRDVASGEQYF; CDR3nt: TGTGCCACCAGCAGAGACGTCGCTAGCGGCGAGCAGTACTTC
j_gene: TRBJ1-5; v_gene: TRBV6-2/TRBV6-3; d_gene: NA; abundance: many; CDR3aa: CASSYLGQPQHF; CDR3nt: TGTGCCAGCAGTTACTTGGGGCAGCCCCAGCATTTT
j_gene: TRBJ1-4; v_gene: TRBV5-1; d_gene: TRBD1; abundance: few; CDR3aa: CASSKGASNEKLFF; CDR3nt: TGCGCCAGCTCTAAGGGGGCTAGTAATGAAAAACTGTTTTTT
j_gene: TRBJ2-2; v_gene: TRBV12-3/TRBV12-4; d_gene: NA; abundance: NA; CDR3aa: CASSRELAGELFF; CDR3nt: TGTGCCAGCAGTCGCGAGCTGGCCGGGGAGCTGTTTTTT
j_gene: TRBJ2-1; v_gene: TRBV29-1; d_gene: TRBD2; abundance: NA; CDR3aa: CSVEDLLAVSSYNEQFF; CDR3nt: TGCAGCGTTGAAGATCTTCTAGCGGTAAGCTCCTACAATGAGCAGTTCTTC
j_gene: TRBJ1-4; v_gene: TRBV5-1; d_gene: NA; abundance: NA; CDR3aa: CASSLVLGNEKLFF; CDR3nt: TGCGCCAGCAGCTTAGTACTGGGGAATGAAAAACTGTTTTTT
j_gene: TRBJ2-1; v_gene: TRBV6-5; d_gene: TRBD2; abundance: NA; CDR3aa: CASSPSSGGPYEQVF; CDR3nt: TGTGCCAGCAGCCCCTCATCGGGAGGGCCTTATGAGCAGGTCTTC
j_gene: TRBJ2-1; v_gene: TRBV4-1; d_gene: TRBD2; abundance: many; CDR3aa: CASSPRTSGGTYNEQFF; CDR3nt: TGCGCCAGCAGCCCTCGGACTAGCGGGGGGACCTACAATGAGCAGTTCTTC
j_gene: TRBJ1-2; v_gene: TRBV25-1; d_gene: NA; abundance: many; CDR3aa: CASSEGEIYGYTF; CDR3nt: TGTGCCAGCAGTGAAGGGGAAATCTATGGCTACACCTTC
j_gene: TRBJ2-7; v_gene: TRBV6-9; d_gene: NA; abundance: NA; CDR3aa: CASSFSLTSFYEQYF; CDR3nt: TGTGCCAGCAGTTTCTCTTTAACTAGCTTCTACGAGCAGTACTTC
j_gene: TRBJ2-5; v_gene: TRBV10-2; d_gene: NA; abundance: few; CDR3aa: CASREGPGTKETQYF; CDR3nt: TGCGCCAGCAGAGAAGGTCCCGGGACAAAAGAGACCCAGTACTTC
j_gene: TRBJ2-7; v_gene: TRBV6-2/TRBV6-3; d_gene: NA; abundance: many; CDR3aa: CASSSPLQTYEQYF; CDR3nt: TGTGCCAGCAGTTCCCCCCTTCAGACCTACGAGCAGTACTTC
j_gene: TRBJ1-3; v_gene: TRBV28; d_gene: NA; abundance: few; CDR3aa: CASSPRRTSGNTIYF; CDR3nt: TGTGCCAGCAGTCCCCGGCGGACCTCTGGAAACACCATATATTTT
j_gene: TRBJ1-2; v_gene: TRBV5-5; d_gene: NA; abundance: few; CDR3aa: CASSLSLSGRIVRYGYTF; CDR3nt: TGTGCCAGCAGCTTAAGCCTCTCTGGTAGGATCGTTCGCTATGGCTACACCTTC
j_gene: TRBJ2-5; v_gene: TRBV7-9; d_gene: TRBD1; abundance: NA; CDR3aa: CASSSLRDRERETQYF; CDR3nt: TGTGCCAGCAGCTCCCTCCGGGACAGGGAAAGAGAGACCCAGTACTTC
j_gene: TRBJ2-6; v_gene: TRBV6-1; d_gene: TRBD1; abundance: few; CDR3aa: CASRERDSLPWSGANVLTF; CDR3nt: TGTGCCAGCAGAGAACGGGACAGCCTCCCCTGGAGTGGGGCCAACGTCCTGACTTTC